The 4 T cell receptor beta chains given below trace back to one sample, sequenced in a study of blood T cell repertoires in COVID-19. The assay was immunoSEQ multiplex PCR, and TCRdb's table has in-frame clones only and misses some. The sample contains 30,000 to 35,000 clones, nearly 95% of which appear only once. Sequenced material: peripheral blood. The receptors shown here come from a human donor in a cohort sampled during active COVID-19.

The chain links TRBV29-1 to TRBJ1-1; D ambiguous. The V gene's germline CDR1 is SQVTM and CDR2 ANQGSEA. The CDR3 has 13 residues. V lost 4 bases and J 0 bases, leaving 9 bases between the germline ends. CDR3 amino acids: CSVVRRMNTEAFF. The CDR3 nucleotides are TGCAGCGTTGTAAGGCGGATGAACACTGAAGCTTTCTTT.

The chain couples TRBV10-3 to TRBJ2-7, with a tentative D call TRBD2 (5 bases). CDR3 size: 12 residues. The germline CDR1 and CDR2 sequences are ENHRY and SYGVKD. V was trimmed by 6 bases and J by 5 bases, leaving 11 bases between them. The CDR3 here is CAISQARDEQYF. CDR3 DNA sequence: TGTGCCATCAGCCAGGCGCGGGACGAGCAGTACTTC.

The CDR3 DNA sequence: TGTGCCAGCAGCTTAAACCCCGACAAACCACACACCGGGGAGCTGTTTTTT. It specifies CASSLNPDKPHTGELFF. The rearrangement links TRBV11-2 to TRBJ2-2; D remains unclear. The CDR3 runs to 17 residues. V was pared by 2 bases and J by 3 bases, with 16 bases between. CDR1 and CDR2 (germline): SGHAT, FQNNGV.

The rearrangement joins TRBV6-4 to TRBJ1-2; possibly TRBD1 for D (6 bases). Germline loops: CDR1 MRHNA, CDR2 SNTAGT. The CDR3 sequence is 14 residues long. V gave up 9 bases and J gave up 8 bases, with 22 bases separating them. The CDR3 loop reads CAREYRELDWGYTF. CDR3 DNA sequence: TGTGCCAGAGAATACAGGGAGCTCGATTGGGGCTACACCTTC.